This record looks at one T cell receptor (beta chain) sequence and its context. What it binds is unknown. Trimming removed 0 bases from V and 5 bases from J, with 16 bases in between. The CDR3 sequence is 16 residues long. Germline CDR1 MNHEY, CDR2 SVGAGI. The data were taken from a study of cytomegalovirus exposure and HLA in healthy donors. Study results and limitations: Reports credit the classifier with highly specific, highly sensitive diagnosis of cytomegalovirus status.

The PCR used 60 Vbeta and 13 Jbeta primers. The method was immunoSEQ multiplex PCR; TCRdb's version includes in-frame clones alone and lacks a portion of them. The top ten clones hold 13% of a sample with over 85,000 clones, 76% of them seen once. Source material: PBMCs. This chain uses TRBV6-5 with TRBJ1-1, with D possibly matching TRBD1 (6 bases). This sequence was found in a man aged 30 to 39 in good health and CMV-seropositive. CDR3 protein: CASSYSMGAKGTEAFF. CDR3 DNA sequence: TGTGCCAGCAGTTACTCGATGGGGGCGAAGGGGACTGAAGCTTTCTTT.